A single sample gave rise to the 14 T cell receptor beta chains below, sequenced in a study of shared clonotypes between healthy human individuals. Measured with immunoSEQ multiplex PCR; TCRdb has only the in-frame clones, and not every one. The sample carries a few million clones, more than 85% recorded once. Sequenced input: naive CD4+ T cells from PBMCs. Subset given: CD45RA+ positively selected. These receptor sequences come from a man between 18 and 35 years old in good health. Some clones in this sample may be carry-over from other donors' samples.

The genes are TRBV9 and TRBJ2-5; 9 nucleotides agree with TRBD1. The junction had 10 bases not matched to a gene; V was cut back by 3 bases and J by 7 bases. The CDR3 runs to 15 residues. Germline V CDR1 and CDR2: SGDLS, YYNGEE. DNA for the CDR3: TGTGCCAGCAGCGCCGATACGACAGGGGGTAGGACCCAGTACTTC. Translation gives CASSADTTGGRTQYF.

This clone showed up just a few times. In the same sample, other DNA sequences code for this CDR3. The rearrangement uses TRBV4-3 and TRBJ2-3, with unresolved D. The germline CDR1 and CDR2 sequences are LGHNA and YSLEER. With 1 base removed from V and 6 bases from J, the gap between germline ends came to 2 bases. The CDR3 length is 11 residues. CDR3 nucleotides: TGCGCCAGCAGCCAAGGGGATACGCAGTATTTT. This sequence encodes CASSQGDTQYF.

This clone was seen only a few times. The V and J genes are TRBV6-5 and TRBJ2-3, with D tentatively TRBD2 (5 bases). From germline, CDR1 is MNHEY and CDR2 SVGAGI. The ends were cut back, 2 bases at V and 0 bases at J, with 9 bases in the middle. CDR3 size: 15 residues. The CDR3 protein is CASSYEEASTDTQYF. The CDR3, as DNA: TGTGCCAGCAGTTACGAGGAGGCTAGCACAGATACGCAGTATTTT.

V usage is TRBV2 and J usage is TRBJ2-5; possibly TRBD2 for D (5 bases). The CDR3 runs to 13 residues. V was cut by 0 bases and J by 13 bases, with 15 bases left in between. CDR1 and CDR2 (germline): SNHLY, FYNNEI. The CDR3 loop is CASSEARASLPYF. The CDR3 DNA is TGTGCCAGCAGTGAAGCGCGGGCTAGCTTGCCGTACTTC.

The chain links TRBV5-6 to TRBJ2-3, with D possibly matching TRBD2 (6 bases). Trimming cost V 4 bases and J 8 bases, with 17 bases left between them. Germline CDR1 reads SGHDT; CDR2 reads YYEEEE. CDR3 length equals 14 residues. The CDR3, as DNA: TGTGCCAGCAGCGCCACTAGCTTTAGCAGTACGCAGTATTTT. It encodes CASSATSFSSTQYF.

The chain has TRBV5-1 and TRBJ2-1; 10 bases are a match to TRBD2. Looked up from germline, CDR1 is SGHRS and CDR2 is YFSETQ. The CDR3 sequence is 15 residues long. Trimming removed 0 bases from V and 7 bases from J; junction bases left unmatched: 4. The CDR3 nucleotides read TGCGCCAGCAGCTTGGATCTAGCGGGGGTTAATGAGCAGTTCTTC. It translates to CASSLDLAGVNEQFF.

This chain joins TRBV28 and TRBJ1-2, with TRBD1 identical over 12 bases. V shed 2 bases and J 7 bases; nucleotides not matched to a gene: 8. CDR1 and CDR2 (germline): MDHEN, SYDVKM. The CDR3 covers 16 residues. In nucleotides, the CDR3 is TGTGCCAGCAGTTTAGGGGGACAGGGGGCTTCGTTTGGCTACACCTTC. Amino acids: CASSLGGQGASFGYTF.

The V call is TRBV6-6, the J call TRBJ1-2; D is ambiguous. Germline V gene data show CDR1 as MNHNY and CDR2 as SVGAGI (reference sequence). This CDR3 region has 12 residues. V was clipped by 2 bases and J by 8 bases, with 9 bases between them. CDR3 residues: CASSYQAGGYTF. The CDR3 DNA follows: TGTGCCAGCAGTTACCAGGCCGGGGGCTACACCTTC.

The V call is TRBV7-2, the J call TRBJ2-7; D possibly corresponds to TRBD1 (6 bases). CDR3 length: 16 residues. Between the trimmed V and J ends, which lost 2 bases and 4 bases, there was a span of 18 bases. Germline CDR1 and CDR2: SGHTA and FQGNSA. CDR3 nucleotides: TGTGCCAGCAGCTTATCATCTCCGCAGGGACATTACGAGCAGTACTTC. Protein product: CASSLSSPQGHYEQYF.

The chain recombines TRBV5-1 with TRBJ2-7, with TRBD2 identical over 7 bases. The CDR3 is 14 residues long. J lost 3 bases, V lost 0 bases, and 3 bases had no gene match. Per the germline V gene, CDR1 is SGHRS and CDR2 is YFSETQ. CDR3 in DNA: TGCGCCAGCAGCTTGGTAGCTAGCGGCTACGAGCAGTACTTC. As protein: CASSLVASGYEQYF. The full variable domain, in which reference TRBV5-1 and TRBJ2-7 provide the parts outside the CDR3, is KAGVTQTPRYLIKTRGQQVTLSCSPISGHRSVSWYQQTPGQGLQFLFEYFSETQRNKGNFPGRFSGRQFSNSRSEMNVSTLELGDSALYLCASSLVASGYEQYFGPGTRLTVT.

As concerns this clone: The same CDR3 also results from other DNA sequences found in this sample. This chain joins TRBV7-9 and TRBJ2-7; unclear D gene. The CDR3 is 11 residues long. V lost 3 bases to trimming and J lost 7 bases, with 7 bases between them. Germline CDR1 SEHNR, CDR2 FQNEAQ (reference sequence). The CDR3 protein is CASSLGREQYF. In DNA, the CDR3 is TGTGCCAGCAGCTTGGGTAGGGAGCAGTACTTC. The full variable domain, completed using reference TRBV7-9 and TRBJ2-7, is DTGVSQNPRHKITKRGQNVTFRCDPISEHNRLYWYRQTLGQGPEFLTYFQNEAQLEKSRLLSDRFSAERPKGSFSTLEIQRTEQGDSAMYLCASSLGREQYFGPGTRLTVT.

This clone was seen only once. This chain uses TRBV11-2 with TRBJ2-5; 8 bases match TRBD2. In germline, CDR1 is SGHAT, CDR2 FQNNGV. CDR3 length equals 17 residues. J lost 0 bases, V lost 5 bases, and 11 bases had no gene match. The CDR3 spells CASSKGAGGGYQETQYF. The CDR3, as DNA: TGTGCCAGCAGCAAAGGAGCTGGCGGGGGGTACCAAGAGACCCAGTACTTC.

The chain is built from TRBV15 and TRBJ2-1; TRBD2 matches 8 bases. Per germline, CDR1 LNHNV and CDR2 YYDKDF (reference sequence). With V trimmed by 0 bases and J by 8 bases, 6 bases remained unmatched. The CDR3 is made up of 15 amino acids. The CDR3 protein is CATSRDLTGGYEQFF. The CDR3 coding sequence is TGTGCCACCAGCAGAGATCTTACGGGAGGGTATGAGCAGTTCTTC. The whole variable domain, remainder taken from reference TRBV15 and TRBJ2-1, is DAMVIQNPRYQVTQFGKPVTLSCSQTLNHNVMYWYQQKSSQAPKLLFHYYDKDFNNEADTPDNFQSRRPNTSFCFLDIRSPGLGDTAMYLCATSRDLTGGYEQFFGPGTRLTVL.

J is TRBJ2-7 and V is TRBV28; TRBD2 matches at 9 bases. This CDR3 region has 15 residues. Germline V gives CDR1 MDHEN, CDR2 SYDVKM. Trimming at V came to 3 bases and at J to 5 bases, leaving 8 bases not matched to a gene. In nucleotides, the CDR3 is TGTGCCAGCAGTTTCCCGCGGGAGGGCAAGGACGAGCAGTACTTC. Its translation is CASSFPREGKDEQYF.